This passage covers 6 T cell receptor beta chains from one sample sequenced in a study of glioma-infiltrating T cells after dendritic cell vaccination. TCRdb's table, derived via immunoSEQ multiplex PCR, lists solely in-frame clones and lacks some. Among roughly 47,000 clones listed, over 75% were seen once. Sequencing was performed on blood, taken before dendritic cell vaccination. Receptors were obtained from a human donor with glioblastoma.

This clone was seen a handful of times. The chain links TRBV4-3 to TRBJ2-1, with TRBD2 matching 8 bases. CDR3 length equals 16 residues. Germline CDR1 is LGHNA and CDR2 is YSLEER. The trim removed 1 base at V and 2 bases at J, leaving 4 bases unmatched. DNA for the CDR3: TGCGCCAGCAGCCAAGCTCTCGGGGGGGCCTACAATGAGCAGTTCTTC. It yields the protein CASSQALGGAYNEQFF.

V is TRBV4-3 and J is TRBJ2-5; weak D call: TRBD2 (5 bases). CDR3 length: 16 residues. Per the germline V gene, CDR1 is LGHNA and CDR2 is YSLEER. The V gene lost 3 bases and the J gene lost 4 bases, with 18 bases spanning the gap. CDR3 bases: TGCGCCAGCAGCCAGGAGGTTTCTTGGGAAGGAGAGACCCAGTACTTC. Its protein is CASSQEVSWEGETQYF.

V and J are TRBV19 and TRBJ2-7, with 9 nucleotides matching TRBD1. V lost 4 bases to trimming and J lost 5 bases; unmatched junction nucleotides: 9. The germline V gene has CDR1 LNHDA and CDR2 SQIVND (reference sequence). The CDR3 has 15 amino acids. The CDR3 is CASSKLGTGFHEQYF. As DNA, the CDR3 is TGTGCCAGTAGTAAGCTCGGGACAGGGTTCCACGAGCAGTACTTC.

The chain couples TRBV7-2 to TRBJ2-7; 8 bases agree with TRBD1. Germline assignment: CDR1 SGHTA and CDR2 FQGNSA. The CDR3 has 15 residues. V was clipped by 5 bases and J by 5 bases; unmatched bases: 11. The CDR3 is CASSPPRTGRDEQYF. The DNA for the CDR3 is TGTGCCAGCAGCCCGCCCCGGACAGGGCGAGACGAGCAGTACTTC.

V is TRBV2 and J is TRBJ1-3; D remains ambiguous. The germline V gene encodes CDR1 SNHLY and CDR2 FYNNEI. The CDR3 covers 14 residues. Trimming took off 2 bases at V and 1 base at J, with 6 bases between the two ends. In DNA form, the CDR3 reads TGTGCCAGCAGTGAATCCGGGTCTGGAAACACCATATATTTT. Its protein product is CASSESGSGNTIYF.

The sample holds one count of this clone. The chain couples TRBV6-1 to TRBJ2-1; TRBD2 matches 10 bases. The trim removed 5 bases at V and 12 bases at J, leaving 4 bases unmatched. CDR1 MNHNS and CDR2 SASEGT come from the germline V gene. The CDR3 has 12 amino acids. As DNA, the CDR3 is TGTGCCAGCAGTCTATTAGCGGGGGGGCAGTTCTTC. It yields the protein CASSLLAGGQFF.